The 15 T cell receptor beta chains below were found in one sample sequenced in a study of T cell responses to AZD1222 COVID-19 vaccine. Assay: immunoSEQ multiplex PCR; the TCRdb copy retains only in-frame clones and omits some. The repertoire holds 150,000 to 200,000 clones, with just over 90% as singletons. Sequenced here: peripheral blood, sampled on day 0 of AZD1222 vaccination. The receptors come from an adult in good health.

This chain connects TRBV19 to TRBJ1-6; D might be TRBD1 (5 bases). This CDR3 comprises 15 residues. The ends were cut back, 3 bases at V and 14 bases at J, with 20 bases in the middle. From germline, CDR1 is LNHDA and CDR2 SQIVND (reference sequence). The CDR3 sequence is CASSIGTAPGGALHF. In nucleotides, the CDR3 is TGTGCCAGTAGTATCGGGACTGCGCCGGGGGGAGCCCTCCACTTT. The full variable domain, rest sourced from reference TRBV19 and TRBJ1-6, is DGGITQSPKYLFRKEGQNVTLSCEQNLNHDAMYWYRQDPGQGLRLIYYSQIVNDFQKGDIAEGYSVSREKKESFPLTVTSAQKNPTAFYLCASSIGTAPGGALHFGNGTRLTVT.

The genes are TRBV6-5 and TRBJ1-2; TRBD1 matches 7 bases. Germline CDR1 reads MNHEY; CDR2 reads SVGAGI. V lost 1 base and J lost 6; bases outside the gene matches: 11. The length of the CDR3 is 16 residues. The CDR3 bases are TGTGCCAGCAGTTACTACGAAGGACAGGTTCCGGATGGCTACACCTTC. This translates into CASSYYEGQVPDGYTF.

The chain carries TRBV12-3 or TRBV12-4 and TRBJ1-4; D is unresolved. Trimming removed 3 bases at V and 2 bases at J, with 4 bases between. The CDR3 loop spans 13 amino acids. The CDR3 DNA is TGTGCCAGCAGTTTTTCCACTAATGAAAAACTGTTTTTT. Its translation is CASSFSTNEKLFF.

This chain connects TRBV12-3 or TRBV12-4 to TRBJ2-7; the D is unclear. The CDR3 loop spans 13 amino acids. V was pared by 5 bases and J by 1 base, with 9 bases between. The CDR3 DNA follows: TGTGCCAGCAGTCGGGCCGAATCCTACGAGCAGTACTTC. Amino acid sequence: CASSRAESYEQYF.

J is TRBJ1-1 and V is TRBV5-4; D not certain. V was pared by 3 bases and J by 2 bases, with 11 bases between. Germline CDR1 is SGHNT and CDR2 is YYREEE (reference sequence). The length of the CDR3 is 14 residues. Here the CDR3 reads CASSSSSINTEAFF. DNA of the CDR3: TGTGCCAGCAGCTCCTCGTCGATTAACACTGAAGCTTTCTTT.

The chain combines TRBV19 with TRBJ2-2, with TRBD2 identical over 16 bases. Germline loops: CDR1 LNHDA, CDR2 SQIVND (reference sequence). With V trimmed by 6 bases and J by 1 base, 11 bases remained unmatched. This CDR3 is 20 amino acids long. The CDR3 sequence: CASRTQPGLAGGGNTGELFF. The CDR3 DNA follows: TGTGCCAGTAGGACACAGCCGGGACTAGCGGGAGGGGGGAACACCGGGGAGCTGTTTTTT.

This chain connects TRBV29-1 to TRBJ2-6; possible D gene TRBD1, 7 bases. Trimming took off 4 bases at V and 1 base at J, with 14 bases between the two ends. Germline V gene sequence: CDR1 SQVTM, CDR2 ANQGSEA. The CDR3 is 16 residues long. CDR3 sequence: CSVVEGAVSGANVLTF. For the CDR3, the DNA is TGCAGCGTTGTGGAGGGGGCGGTATCTGGGGCCAACGTCCTGACTTTC.

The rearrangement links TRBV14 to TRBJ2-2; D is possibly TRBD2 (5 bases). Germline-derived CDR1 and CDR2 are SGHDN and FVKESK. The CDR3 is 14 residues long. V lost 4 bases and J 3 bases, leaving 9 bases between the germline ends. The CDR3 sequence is CASSPGRYTGELFF. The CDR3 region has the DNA TGTGCCAGCAGCCCGGGGAGATACACCGGGGAGCTGTTTTTT.

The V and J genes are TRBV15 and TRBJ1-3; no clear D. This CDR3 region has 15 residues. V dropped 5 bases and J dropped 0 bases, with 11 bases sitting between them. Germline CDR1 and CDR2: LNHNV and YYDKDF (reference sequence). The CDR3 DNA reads TGTGCCACCAGCCAAATGCAAGTCTCTGGAAACACCATATATTTT. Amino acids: CATSQMQVSGNTIYF.

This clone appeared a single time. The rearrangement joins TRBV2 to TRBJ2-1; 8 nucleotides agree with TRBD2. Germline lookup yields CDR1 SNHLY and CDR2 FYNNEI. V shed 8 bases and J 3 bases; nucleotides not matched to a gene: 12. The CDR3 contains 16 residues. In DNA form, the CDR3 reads TGTGCCAGCCGAAGACTTGCGGGAGGCGACTACAATGAGCAGTTCTTC. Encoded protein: CASRRLAGGDYNEQFF.

Written as DNA, the CDR3 is TGTGCCAGCAGGTCAGGGGACCGGCCCCAGCATTTT. Its translation: CASRSGDRPQHF. The chain uses TRBV27 and TRBJ1-5; tentative D call: TRBD1 (6 bases). CDR3 length: 12 residues. The V end was cut by 6 bases, the J end by 9 bases, with 12 bases between. From germline, CDR1 is MNHEY and CDR2 SMNVEV (reference sequence).

This chain's CDR3 is CASSVRGSDTQYF. The CDR3 DNA reads TGTGCCAGCAGCGTACGGGGCTCAGATACGCAGTATTTT. The V call is TRBV9, the J call TRBJ2-3; D may be TRBD1 or TRBD2 (5 bases each). Between the trimmed V and J ends, which lost 1 base and 4 bases, there was a span of 7 bases. This CDR3 has 13 residues. Per germline, CDR1 SGDLS and CDR2 YYNGEE.

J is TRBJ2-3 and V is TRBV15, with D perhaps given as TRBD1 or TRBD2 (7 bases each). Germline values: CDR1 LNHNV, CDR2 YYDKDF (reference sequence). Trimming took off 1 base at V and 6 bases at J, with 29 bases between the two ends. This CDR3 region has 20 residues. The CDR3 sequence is CATSRVSGTEDREGFDTQYF. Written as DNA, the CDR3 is TGTGCCACCAGCAGAGTATCGGGGACAGAAGATAGGGAGGGGTTCGATACGCAGTATTTT.

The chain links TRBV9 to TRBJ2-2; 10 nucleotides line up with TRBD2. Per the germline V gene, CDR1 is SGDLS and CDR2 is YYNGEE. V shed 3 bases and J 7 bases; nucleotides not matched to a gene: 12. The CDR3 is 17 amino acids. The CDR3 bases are TGTGCCAGCAGCGGAGGGGGTGATAGCGGGAGGTACGGGGAGCTGTTTTTT. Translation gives CASSGGGDSGRYGELFF.

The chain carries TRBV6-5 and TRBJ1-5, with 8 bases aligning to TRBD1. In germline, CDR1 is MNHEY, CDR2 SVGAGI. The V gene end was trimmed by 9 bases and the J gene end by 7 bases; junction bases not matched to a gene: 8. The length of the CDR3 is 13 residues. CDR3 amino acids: CASTLNRGQPQHF. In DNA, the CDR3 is TGTGCCAGTACCCTAAACAGGGGGCAGCCCCAGCATTTT.